This is a list of T cell receptor beta chains from one sample in a study of Ad26.COV2.S vaccination and SARS-CoV-2 variants. Sequenced by immunoSEQ multiplex PCR; TCRdb stores in-frame clones only, minus some. The sample lists roughly 500,000 clones, 89% seen once, with around 2.6% in the top ten. The source material was peripheral blood, sampled in a trial of Ad26.COV2.S vaccine versus placebo. Source of these receptors: a person between 18 and 65 years old who received the Ad26.COV2.S COVID-19 vaccine or a placebo. CDR3s include the opening cysteine and the closing phenylalanine or tryptophan. Fields, in order: D gene, V gene, J gene, clone size, CDR3 protein, CDR3 DNA. A D gene is named only where the DNA matches it firmly. Clone size, where shown, is once, few, many, or a class for clones that have expanded.

TRBD1	TRBV10-3	TRBJ2-1	.	CAIKRQGPFF	TGTGCCATCAAGAGACAGGGTCCGTTCTTC
.	TRBV5-6	TRBJ1-6	.	CASSFPRGYSPLHF	TGTGCCAGCAGCTTCCCCAGGGGATATTCACCCCTCCACTTT
TRBD1	TRBV7-9	TRBJ2-1	.	CASSPLRGQGFDEQFF	TGTGCCAGCAGCCCGCTAAGGGGACAGGGGTTCGATGAGCAGTTCTTC
.	TRBV6-5	TRBJ1-5	.	CASRPRTGPSPPQHF	TGTGCCAGCAGGCCAAGGACGGGACCCTCTCCGCCCCAGCATTTT
.	TRBV3-1/TRBV3-2	TRBJ1-4	.	CASSPSGVGEKLFF	TGTGCCAGCAGCCCATCAGGGGTGGGAGAAAAACTGTTTTTT
.	TRBV6-5	TRBJ2-2	few	CASSYPGLTGELFF	TGTGCCAGCAGTTACCCCGGACTCACCGGGGAGCTGTTTTTT
.	TRBV3-1/TRBV3-2	TRBJ1-1	.	CASSLLNTEAFF	TGTGCCAGCAGCTTATTAAACACTGAAGCTTTCTTT
TRBD1	TRBV25-1	TRBJ2-3	.	CASRGTGNTDTQYF	TGTGCCAGCAGGGGGACAGGGAACACAGATACGCAGTATTTT
.	TRBV5-4	TRBJ1-2	.	CASSLGTSRGYGYTF	TGTGCCAGCAGCTTGGGGACCTCCAGGGGCTATGGCTACACCTTC
.	TRBV15	TRBJ1-4	.	CATSREKSWANEKLFF	TGTGCCACCAGCAGAGAGAAGAGTTGGGCGAATGAAAAACTGTTTTTT
.	TRBV4-1	TRBJ1-1	.	CASSLFSPGVSEAFF	TGCGCCAGCAGCCTTTTCTCACCAGGGGTTTCTGAAGCTTTCTTT
TRBD1	TRBV11-2	TRBJ2-7	.	CASSLNPTGTYEQYF	TGTGCCAGCAGCTTAAATCCGACAGGGACCTACGAGCAGTACTTC
TRBD1	TRBV27	TRBJ2-7	.	CASSLEGGLVDEQYF	TGTGCCAGCAGTTTAGAAGGGGGCCTTGTCGACGAGCAGTACTTC
TRBD1	TRBV19	TRBJ1-1	.	CASGEQGLNTEAFF	TGTGCCAGTGGGGAACAGGGGTTGAACACTGAAGCTTTCTTT
.	TRBV29-1	TRBJ2-1	.	CSVEGGGNEQFF	TGCAGCGTTGAGGGAGGGGGCAATGAGCAGTTCTTC
.	TRBV7-2	TRBJ1-3	.	CASSLAGSFGNTIYF	TGTGCCAGCAGCTTAGCGGGGTCATTTGGAAACACCATATATTTT
.	TRBV9	TRBJ1-1	.	CASSGTGTANTEAFF	TGTGCCAGCAGCGGGACCGGGACGGCGAACACTGAAGCTTTCTTT
.	TRBV5-6	TRBJ1-5	.	CASSLARAYQPQHF	TGTGCCAGCAGCTTGGCCAGGGCCTATCAGCCCCAGCATTTT
.	TRBV25-1	TRBJ2-2	.	CASSEYGANTGELFF	TGTGCCAGCAGTGAATACGGGGCGAACACCGGGGAGCTGTTTTTT
.	TRBV5-4	TRBJ1-1	.	CASSPPGAMNTEAFF	TGTGCCAGCAGCCCGCCGGGAGCCATGAACACTGAAGCTTTCTTT
TRBD1	TRBV6-5	TRBJ1-2	.	CASGQGDVGGYTF	TGTGCCAGCGGACAGGGAGACGTTGGAGGCTACACCTTC
.	TRBV2	TRBJ2-2	.	CASTAIGGGGELFF	TGTGCCAGCACGGCCATAGGGGGTGGCGGGGAGCTGTTTTTT
TRBD1	TRBV2	TRBJ1-1	.	CARGQMNTEAFF	TGTGCCAGGGGACAGATGAACACTGAAGCTTTCTTT
.	TRBV6-2/TRBV6-3	TRBJ1-2	few	CASSITRARNYGYTF	TGTGCCAGCAGTATAACTAGAGCCCGGAACTATGGCTACACCTTC
.	TRBV5-6	TRBJ2-3	.	CASSLVAGGTDTQYF	TGTGCCAGCAGCTTGGTGGCAGGGGGGACAGATACGCAGTATTTT
.	TRBV27	TRBJ1-1	.	CASSFRTLGTEAFF	TGTGCCAGCAGTTTCCGGACCTTGGGGACTGAAGCTTTCTTT
.	TRBV4-3	TRBJ2-7	.	CASSPDRHSYEQYF	TGCGCCAGCAGCCCGGACAGACACTCCTACGAGCAGTACTTC
.	TRBV18	TRBJ1-1	.	CASSPTTLTGGTEAFF	TGTGCCAGCTCACCAACAACGTTGACAGGTGGCACTGAAGCTTTCTTT
.	TRBV18	TRBJ2-7	.	CASSPPGGARLYEQYF	TGTGCCAGCTCACCTCCTGGGGGGGCCAGACTCTACGAGCAGTACTTC
.	TRBV20-1	TRBJ1-2	.	CSASDGDGYTF	TGCAGTGCTTCGGACGGGGATGGCTACACCTTC
.	TRBV12-3/TRBV12-4	TRBJ1-1	.	CASSLLLNTEAFF	TGTGCCAGCAGTTTACTATTGAACACTGAAGCTTTCTTT
TRBD1	TRBV12-3/TRBV12-4	TRBJ1-2	.	CASRFQGAYGYTF	TGTGCCAGCAGATTCCAGGGGGCCTATGGCTACACCTTC
.	TRBV18	TRBJ1-2	.	CASSPPGAYGYTF	TGTGCCAGCTCACCACCAGGGGCCTATGGCTACACCTTC
TRBD1	TRBV7-9	TRBJ2-5	.	CASSIQGPETQYF	TGTGCCAGCAGCATACAGGGGCCCGAGACCCAGTACTTC
.	TRBV2	TRBJ1-5	few	CASSREGVNQPQHF	TGTGCCAGCAGTCGTGAGGGTGTAAATCAGCCCCAGCATTTT
.	TRBV7-6	TRBJ1-1	.	CASSRQAQNTEAFF	TGTGCCAGCAGTCGTCAGGCCCAGAACACTGAAGCTTTCTTT
.	TRBV28	TRBJ1-2	.	CASSPQGRVNYGYTF	TGTGCCAGCAGTCCACAGGGAAGGGTTAACTATGGCTACACCTTC